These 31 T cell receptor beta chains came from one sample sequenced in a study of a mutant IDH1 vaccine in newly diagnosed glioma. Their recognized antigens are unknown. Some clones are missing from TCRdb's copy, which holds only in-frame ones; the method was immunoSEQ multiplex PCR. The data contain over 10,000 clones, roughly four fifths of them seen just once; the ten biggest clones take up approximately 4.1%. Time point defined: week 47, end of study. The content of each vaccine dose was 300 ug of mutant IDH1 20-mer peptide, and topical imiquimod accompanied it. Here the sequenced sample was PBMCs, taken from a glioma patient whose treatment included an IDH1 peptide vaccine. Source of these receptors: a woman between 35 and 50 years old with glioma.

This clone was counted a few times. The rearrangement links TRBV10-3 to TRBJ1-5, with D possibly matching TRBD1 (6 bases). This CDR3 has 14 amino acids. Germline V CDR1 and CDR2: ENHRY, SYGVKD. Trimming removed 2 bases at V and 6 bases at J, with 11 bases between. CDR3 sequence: CAISEPGGGQPQHF. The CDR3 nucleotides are TGTGCCATCAGTGAGCCGGGAGGGGGTCAGCCCCAGCATTTT.

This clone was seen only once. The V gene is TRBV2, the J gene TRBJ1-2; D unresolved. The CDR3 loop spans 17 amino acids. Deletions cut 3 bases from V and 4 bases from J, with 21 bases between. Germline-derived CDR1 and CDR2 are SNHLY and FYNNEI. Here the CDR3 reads CASSDVWAEPVPYGYTF. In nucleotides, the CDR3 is TGTGCCAGCAGTGACGTTTGGGCAGAGCCAGTACCCTATGGCTACACCTTC.

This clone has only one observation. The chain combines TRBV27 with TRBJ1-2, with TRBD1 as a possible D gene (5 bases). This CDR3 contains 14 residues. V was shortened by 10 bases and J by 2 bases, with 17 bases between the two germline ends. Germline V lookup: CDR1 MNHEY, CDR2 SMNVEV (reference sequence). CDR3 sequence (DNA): TGTGCCACCCTTCCCTTAGACAGAAACTATGGCTACACCTTC. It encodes CATLPLDRNYGYTF.

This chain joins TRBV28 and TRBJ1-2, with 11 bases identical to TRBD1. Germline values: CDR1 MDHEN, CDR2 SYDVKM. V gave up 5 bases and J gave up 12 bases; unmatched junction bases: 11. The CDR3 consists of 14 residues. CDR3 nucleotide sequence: TGTGCCAGCAGTGTGTTCAGGACAGGGGGCTATCACACCTTC. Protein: CASSVFRTGGYHTF.

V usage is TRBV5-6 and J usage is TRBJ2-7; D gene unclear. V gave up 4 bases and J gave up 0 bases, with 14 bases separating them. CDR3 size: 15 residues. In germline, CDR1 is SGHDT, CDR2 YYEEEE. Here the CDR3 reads CASSGDMALSYEQYF. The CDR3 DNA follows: TGTGCCAGCAGCGGTGATATGGCCCTCTCCTACGAGCAGTACTTC.

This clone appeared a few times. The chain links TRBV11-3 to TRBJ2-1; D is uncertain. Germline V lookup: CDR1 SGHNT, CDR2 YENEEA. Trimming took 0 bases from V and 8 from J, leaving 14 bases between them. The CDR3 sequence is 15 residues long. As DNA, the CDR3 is TGTGCCAGCAGCTTAGATGGCCCGGGTGGCCATGAGCAGTTCTTC. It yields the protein CASSLDGPGGHEQFF.

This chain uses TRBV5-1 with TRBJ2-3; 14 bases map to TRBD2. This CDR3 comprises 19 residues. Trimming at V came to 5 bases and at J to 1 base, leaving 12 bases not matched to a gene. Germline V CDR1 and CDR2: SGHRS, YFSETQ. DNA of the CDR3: TGCGCCAGCAGACAGGGACTAGCGGGAGCCCGCGAGGGCACAGATACGCAGTATTTT. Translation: CASRQGLAGAREGTDTQYF. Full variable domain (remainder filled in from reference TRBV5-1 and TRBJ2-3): KAGVTQTPRYLIKTRGQQVTLSCSPISGHRSVSWYQQTPGQGLQFLFEYFSETQRNKGNFPGRFSGRQFSNSRSEMNVSTLELGDSALYLCASRQGLAGAREGTDTQYFGPGTRLTVL.

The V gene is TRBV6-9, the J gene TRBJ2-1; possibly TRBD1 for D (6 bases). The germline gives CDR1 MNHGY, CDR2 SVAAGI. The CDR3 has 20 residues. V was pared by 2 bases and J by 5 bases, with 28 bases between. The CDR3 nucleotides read TGTGCCAGCAGTTATGGGCCCCGGACGAAGGGTTCAGGGGCACACAATGAGCAGTTCTTC. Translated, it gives CASSYGPRTKGSGAHNEQFF.

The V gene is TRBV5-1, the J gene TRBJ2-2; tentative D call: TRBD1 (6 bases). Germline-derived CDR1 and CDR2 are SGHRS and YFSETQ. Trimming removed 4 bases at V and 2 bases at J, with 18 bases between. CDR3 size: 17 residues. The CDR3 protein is CASSPAGAGVNTGELFF. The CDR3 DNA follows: TGCGCCAGCAGCCCGGCCGGGGCAGGGGTTAACACCGGGGAGCTGTTTTTT.

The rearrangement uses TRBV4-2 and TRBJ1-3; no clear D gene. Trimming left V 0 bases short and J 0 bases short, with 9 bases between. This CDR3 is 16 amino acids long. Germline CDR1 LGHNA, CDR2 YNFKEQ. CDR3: CASSQEGISSGNTIYF. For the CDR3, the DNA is TGTGCCAGCAGCCAAGAGGGCATAAGCTCTGGAAACACCATATATTTT.

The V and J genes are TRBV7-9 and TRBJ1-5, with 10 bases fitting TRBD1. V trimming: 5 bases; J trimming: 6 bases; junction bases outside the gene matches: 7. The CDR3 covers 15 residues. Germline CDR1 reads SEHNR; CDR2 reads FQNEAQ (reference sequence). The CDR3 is CASSRGTGEFQPQHF. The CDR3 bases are TGTGCCAGCAGCCGAGGGACAGGGGAGTTTCAGCCCCAGCATTTT.

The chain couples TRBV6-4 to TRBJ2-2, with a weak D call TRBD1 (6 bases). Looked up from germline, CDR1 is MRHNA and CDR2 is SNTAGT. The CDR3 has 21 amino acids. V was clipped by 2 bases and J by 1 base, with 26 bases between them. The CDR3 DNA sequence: TGTGCCAGCAGTGACGGGAACAGGGTTTTAAGATCTTCCTTGAACACCGGGGAGCTGTTTTTT. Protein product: CASSDGNRVLRSSLNTGELFF.

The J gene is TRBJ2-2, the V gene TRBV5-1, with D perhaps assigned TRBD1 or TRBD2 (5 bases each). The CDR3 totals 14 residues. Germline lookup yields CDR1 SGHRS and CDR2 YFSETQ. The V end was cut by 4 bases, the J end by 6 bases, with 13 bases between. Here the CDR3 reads CASSQEVGAGELFF. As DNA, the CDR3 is TGCGCCAGCAGCCAGGAGGTAGGGGCCGGGGAGCTGTTTTTT.

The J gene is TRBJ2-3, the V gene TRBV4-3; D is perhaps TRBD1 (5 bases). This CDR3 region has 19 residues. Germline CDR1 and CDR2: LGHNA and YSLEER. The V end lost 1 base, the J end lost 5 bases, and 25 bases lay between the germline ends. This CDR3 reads CASSQASFSRGALEDTQYF. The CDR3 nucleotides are TGCGCCAGCAGCCAAGCATCTTTCTCACGTGGGGCGCTGGAAGATACGCAGTATTTT.

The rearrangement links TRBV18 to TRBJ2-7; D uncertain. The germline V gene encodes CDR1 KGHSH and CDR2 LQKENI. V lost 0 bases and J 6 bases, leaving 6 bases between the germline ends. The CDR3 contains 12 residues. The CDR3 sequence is CASSPPGLEQYF. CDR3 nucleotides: TGTGCCAGCTCACCACCGGGTCTCGAGCAGTACTTC.

The CDR3 reads CASSPKGLNLNSNQPQHF. For the CDR3, the DNA is TGTGCCAGCAGCCCTAAGGGGCTGAACCTTAATAGCAATCAGCCCCAGCATTTT. This sequence joins TRBV7-8 and TRBJ1-5, with a weak D call TRBD1 (5 bases). Trimming removed 5 bases at V and 0 bases at J, with 20 bases between. The CDR3 runs to 18 residues. Germline V lookup: CDR1 SGHVS, CDR2 FQNEAQ.

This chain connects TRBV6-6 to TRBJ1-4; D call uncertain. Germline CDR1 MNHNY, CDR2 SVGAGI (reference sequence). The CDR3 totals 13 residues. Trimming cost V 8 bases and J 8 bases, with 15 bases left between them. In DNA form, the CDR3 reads TGTGCCAGCGGCTGGTTGTGGAGAGAAAAACTGTTTTTT. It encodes CASGWLWREKLFF.

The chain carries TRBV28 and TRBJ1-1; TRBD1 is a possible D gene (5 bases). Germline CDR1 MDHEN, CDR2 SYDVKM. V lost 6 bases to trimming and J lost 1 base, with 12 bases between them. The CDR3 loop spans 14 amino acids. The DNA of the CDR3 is TGTGCCAGCAGGCCCTCGGGGGGGAACACTGAAGCTTTCTTT. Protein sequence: CASRPSGGNTEAFF.

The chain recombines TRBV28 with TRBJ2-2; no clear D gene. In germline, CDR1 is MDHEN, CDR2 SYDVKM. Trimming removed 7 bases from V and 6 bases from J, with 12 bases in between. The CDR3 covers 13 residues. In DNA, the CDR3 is TGTGCCAGCATGACGACCTGGGCCGGGGAGCTGTTTTTT. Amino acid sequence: CASMTTWAGELFF.

As DNA, the CDR3 is TGTGCCAGCAGCTCGTGGTGGGGGCCTGGGGCCAACGTCCTGACTTTC. Protein: CASSSWWGPGANVLTF. The chain couples TRBV7-9 to TRBJ2-6, with D possibly being TRBD1 (6 bases). This CDR3 spans 16 amino acids. CDR1 SEHNR and CDR2 FQNEAQ come from the germline V gene (reference sequence). V was shortened by 4 bases and J by 2 bases, with 12 bases between the two germline ends.

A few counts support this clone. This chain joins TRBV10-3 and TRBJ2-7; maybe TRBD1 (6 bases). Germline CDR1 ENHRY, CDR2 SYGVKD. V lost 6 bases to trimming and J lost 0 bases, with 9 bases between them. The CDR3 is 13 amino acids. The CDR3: CAISQGPSYEQYF. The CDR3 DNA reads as TGTGCCATCAGCCAGGGGCCCTCCTACGAGCAGTACTTC.

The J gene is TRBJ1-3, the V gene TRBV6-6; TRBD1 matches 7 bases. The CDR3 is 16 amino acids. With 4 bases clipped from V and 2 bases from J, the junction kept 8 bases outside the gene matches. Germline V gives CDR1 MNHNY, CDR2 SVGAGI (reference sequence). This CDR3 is CASSFGQANPGNTIYF. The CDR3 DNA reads TGTGCCAGCAGTTTCGGACAGGCCAATCCTGGAAACACCATATATTTT.

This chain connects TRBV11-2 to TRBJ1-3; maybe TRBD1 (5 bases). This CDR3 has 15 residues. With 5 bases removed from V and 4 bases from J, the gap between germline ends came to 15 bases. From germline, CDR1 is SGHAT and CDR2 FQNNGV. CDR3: CASSLSWDGGNTIYF. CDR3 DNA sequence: TGTGCCAGCAGCCTATCCTGGGACGGCGGAAACACCATATATTTT.

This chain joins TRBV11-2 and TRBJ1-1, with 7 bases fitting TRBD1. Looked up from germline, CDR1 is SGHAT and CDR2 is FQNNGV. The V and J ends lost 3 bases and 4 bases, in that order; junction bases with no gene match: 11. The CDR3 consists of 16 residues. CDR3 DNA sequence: TGTGCCAGCAGCTTGGAGGGGGTAGGGGGCAGCACTGAAGCTTTCTTT. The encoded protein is CASSLEGVGGSTEAFF.

The CDR3, as DNA: TGTGCCAGCTCGCCGCGGTTCTCTGGAAACACCATATATTTT. Translation: CASSPRFSGNTIYF. This chain connects TRBV6-5 to TRBJ1-3; D call uncertain. Germline values: CDR1 MNHEY, CDR2 SVGAGI. The V end lost 8 bases, the J end lost 0 bases, and 11 bases lay between the germline ends. The CDR3 extends over 14 amino acids.

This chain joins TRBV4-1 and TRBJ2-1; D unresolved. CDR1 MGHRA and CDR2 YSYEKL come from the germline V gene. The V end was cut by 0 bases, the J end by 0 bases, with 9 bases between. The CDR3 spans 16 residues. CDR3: CASSQDLARSYNEQFF. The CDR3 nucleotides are TGCGCCAGCAGCCAAGATCTGGCGCGCTCCTACAATGAGCAGTTCTTC.

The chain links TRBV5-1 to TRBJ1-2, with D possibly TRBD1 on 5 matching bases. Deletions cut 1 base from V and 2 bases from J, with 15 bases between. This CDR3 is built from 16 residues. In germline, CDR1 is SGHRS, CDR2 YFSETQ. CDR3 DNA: TGCGCCAGCAGCTTGAATGGGGACGTCGGCAACTATGGCTACACCTTC. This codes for CASSLNGDVGNYGYTF.

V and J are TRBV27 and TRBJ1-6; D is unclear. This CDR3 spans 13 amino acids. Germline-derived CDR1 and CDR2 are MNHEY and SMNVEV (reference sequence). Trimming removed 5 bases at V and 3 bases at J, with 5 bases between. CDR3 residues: CASSTRYNSPLHF. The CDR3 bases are TGTGCCAGCAGTACCCGCTATAATTCACCCCTCCACTTT.

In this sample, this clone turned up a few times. The CDR3 protein is CASSPRPRETEAFF. CDR3 in DNA: TGTGCCAGCAGCCCCAGGCCAAGGGAAACTGAAGCTTTCTTT. This chain uses TRBV7-9 with TRBJ1-1, with D hard to call. Trimming took 5 bases from V and 5 from J, leaving 15 bases between them. Germline assignment: CDR1 SEHNR and CDR2 FQNEAQ (reference sequence). The CDR3 sequence is 14 residues long. Full variable domain (remainder filled in from reference TRBV7-9 and TRBJ1-1): DTGVSQNPRHKITKRGQNVTFRCDPISEHNRLYWYRQTLGQGPEFLTYFQNEAQLEKSRLLSDRFSAERPKGSFSTLEIQRTEQGDSAMYLCASSPRPRETEAFFGQGTRLTVV.

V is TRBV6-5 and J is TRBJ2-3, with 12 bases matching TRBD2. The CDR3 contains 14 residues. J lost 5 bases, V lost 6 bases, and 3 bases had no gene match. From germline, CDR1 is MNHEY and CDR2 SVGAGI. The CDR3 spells CASRASGRVDTQYF. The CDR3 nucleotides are TGTGCCAGCAGGGCTAGCGGGAGGGTAGATACGCAGTATTTT.

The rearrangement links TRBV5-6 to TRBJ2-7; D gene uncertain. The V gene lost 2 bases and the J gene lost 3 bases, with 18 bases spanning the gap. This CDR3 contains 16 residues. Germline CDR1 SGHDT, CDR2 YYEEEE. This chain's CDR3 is CASSLGFGELDYEQYF. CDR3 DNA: TGTGCCAGCAGCTTAGGATTCGGAGAGCTAGACTACGAGCAGTACTTC.